One sample yielded the 32 T cell receptor beta chains listed below, sequenced in a study of human T cells and chemical hapten exposure. Described time point: patch test 2, 6 weeks after DPC sensitization. Specified treatment: therapeutic diphenylcyclopropenone sensitization with weekly scalp DPC. MiXCR was run by TCRdb on the RACE reads, yielding one entry per CDR3 protein. In the table there are roughly 150,000 distinct CDR3 sequences, about 10% of which are singletons. Here the sequenced sample was whole blood, taken in connection with sensitization to the hapten diphenylcyclopropenone (DPC). The receptors stem from a woman between 50 and 59 years old with alopecia areata. Some clones in this sample may be carry-over from other donors' samples.

The chain joins TRBV7-2 to TRBJ2-3; no definite D call. Trimming stripped 1 base from V and 5 bases from J, with 19 bases between. CDR1 and CDR2 from the germline V gene are SGHTA and FQGNSA. The CDR3 extends over 17 amino acids. CDR3 in DNA: TGTGCCAGCAGCTTAGACCCTATAGTCCCGGTTTTAGATACGCAGTATTTT. This translates into CASSLDPIVPVLDTQYF.

This clonotype was observed a handful of times. The V gene is TRBV6-2 or TRBV6-3, the J gene TRBJ2-1; TRBD2 agrees at 10 bases. With 6 bases clipped from V and 3 bases from J, the junction kept 8 bases outside the gene matches. CDR1 MNHEY and CDR2 SVGEGT come from the germline V gene. CDR3 length: 16 amino acids. This chain's CDR3 is CASRRVLAGLYNEQFF. The CDR3 coding sequence is TGTGCCAGCAGGAGGGTACTAGCGGGACTCTACAATGAGCAGTTCTTC.

This clonotype came up many times. The J gene is TRBJ1-3, the V gene TRBV7-2; 12 bases are a match to TRBD1. Losses at the gene ends were 1 base for V and 4 bases for J; bases not matched to a gene: 8. CDR3 length equals 18 residues. Germline V gene lookup returns CDR1 SGHTA and CDR2 FQGNSA. CDR3 amino acids: CASSLVPGTGGLGNTIYF. The CDR3 DNA is TGTGCCAGCAGCTTAGTTCCAGGGACAGGGGGCCTCGGAAACACCATATATTTT.

This clonotype turned up a few times. Written as DNA, the CDR3 is TGTGCCAGTAGTATGGGGACAGGGATCGGGAACACTGAAGCTTTCTTT. It is translated as CASSMGTGIGNTEAFF. The chain combines TRBV19 with TRBJ1-1; 9 bases match TRBD1. In germline, CDR1 is LNHDA, CDR2 SQIVND (reference sequence). This CDR3 has 16 residues. Unmatched junction bases numbered 6, after V lost 3 bases and J lost 1 base.

This clonotype was detected many times. V is TRBV29-1 and J is TRBJ2-5, with D possibly being TRBD1 or TRBD2 (5 bases each). The CDR3 length is 15 residues. Germline V gene sequence: CDR1 SQVTM, CDR2 ANQGSEA. The V end was cut by 4 bases, the J end by 5 bases, with 20 bases between. CDR3 sequence (DNA): TGCAGCGTTGGGACGGGACCTGTTCCCTGGGAGACCCAGTACTTC. Amino acid sequence: CSVGTGPVPWETQYF.

The gene calls are TRBV9 and TRBJ2-2; D remains unclear. The CDR3 length is 12 residues. V was cut by 0 bases and J by 6 bases, with 3 bases left in between. Germline V gene sequence: CDR1 SGDLS, CDR2 YYNGEE. The CDR3 DNA reads TGTGCCAGCAGCGTAGTGTCCGGGGAGCTGTTTTTT. This gives the protein CASSVVSGELFF.

On this clonotype itself: Relative to the germline gene, one junction end is altered; a read error may explain this. The chain is built from TRBV11-3 and TRBJ2-1; D could derive from TRBD1 or TRBD2 (5 bases each). The CDR3 has 15 amino acids. Germline values: CDR1 SGHNT, CDR2 YENEEA. This CDR3 reads CASSPGPSSYNEQLF. The CDR3 region has the DNA TGTGCCAGCAGCCCGGGGCCTTCGTCCTACAATGAGCAGCTCTTC.

This clonotype was seen a handful of times. V gene TRBV7-2 combines with J gene TRBJ2-2, with 7 bases identical to TRBD1. The ends lost 3 bases at V and 6 bases at J; junction bases unmatched: 7. Germline values: CDR1 SGHTA, CDR2 FQGNSA. The CDR3 is made up of 15 amino acids. CDR3 coding DNA: TGTGCCAGCAGCTTGCAGGGGGACCTACCCGGGGAGCTGTTTTTT. This codes for CASSLQGDLPGELFF.

The sample holds a few counts of this clonotype. This rearrangement joins TRBV19 to TRBJ2-3; the D gene is possibly TRBD2 (6 bases). The germline V gene has CDR1 LNHDA and CDR2 SQIVND (reference sequence). V was trimmed by 7 bases and J by 6 bases, leaving 8 bases between them. CDR3 length equals 11 residues. CDR3 loop: CASNRGDTQYF. In DNA form, the CDR3 reads TGTGCCAGTAACCGGGGGGATACGCAGTATTTT.

Ten or more counts support this clonotype. The chain carries TRBV7-2 and TRBJ2-5, with D uncertain. Germline assignment: CDR1 SGHTA and CDR2 FQGNSA. CDR3 length: 14 residues. Deletions cut 5 bases from V and 6 bases from J, with 16 bases between. Here the CDR3 DNA reads TGTGCCAGCAGCCCGGTCCTTGGGGTAAAGACCCAGTACTTC. Protein product: CASSPVLGVKTQYF.

V and J are TRBV29-1 and TRBJ2-1; D is possibly TRBD1 (6 bases). This CDR3 has 11 amino acids. V was pared by 6 bases and J by 9 bases, with 12 bases between. Germline CDR1 reads SQVTM; CDR2 reads ANQGSEA. The CDR3 reads CSVVRGGEQFF. Written as DNA, the CDR3 is TGCAGCGTCGTTCGAGGGGGTGAGCAGTTCTTC.

This clonotype was observed at least ten times. The rearrangement joins TRBV21-1 to TRBJ2-7; TRBD1, the table's D call, was not compared with the DNA. TRBV21-1 is described as a pseudogene. The CDR3 length is 15 residues. The CDR3 coding sequence is TGTGCCAGCAGCAAGCCGGGACAGGGGTTCTACGAGCAGTACTTC. Protein: CASSKPGQGFYEQYF.

Turning to this clonotype: One end of the junction fails to match germline, which may point to a read error. This rearrangement joins TRBV18 to TRBJ2-5; TRBD2 aligns across 10 bases. CDR1 and CDR2 from the germline V gene are KGHSH and LQKENI. This CDR3 has 15 amino acids. The CDR3 spells CASSPGLADQGTQYF. The CDR3 DNA sequence: TGTGCCAGCTCACCAGGACTAGCGGATCAAGGGACCCAGTACTTC.

CDR3 loop: CSVEDGTFQVAFF. In nucleotides, the CDR3 is TGCAGCGTTGAAGATGGAACATTTCAAGTGGCTTTCTTT. The genes are TRBV29-1 and TRBJ1-1; D ambiguous. Germline CDR1 reads SQVTM; CDR2 reads ANQGSEA. This CDR3 comprises 13 residues. V lost 0 bases and J lost 11, with 16 bases in between.

The chain carries TRBV20-1 and TRBJ2-5, with TRBD2 identical over 8 bases. CDR1 is DFQATT, CDR2 SNEGSKA, per germline (reference sequence). The CDR3 is 15 residues long. V shed 3 bases and J 9 bases; nucleotides not matched to a gene: 15. In DNA, the CDR3 is TGCAGTGCTAGCGACGCGACTAGCGCCCGGAAGTCCCAGTACTTC. This gives the protein CSASDATSARKSQYF.

The chain joins TRBV12-3 or TRBV12-4 to TRBJ2-7; D is ambiguous. The CDR3 covers 12 residues. V was shortened by 5 bases and J by 3 bases, with 8 bases between the two germline ends. The CDR3 sequence: CASSLEDYEQYF. The CDR3 DNA follows: TGTGCCAGCAGTCTCGAGGACTACGAGCAGTACTTC.

This clonotype was detected a few times. The J gene is TRBJ1-5, the V gene TRBV10-2, with TRBD1 matching 7 bases. The CDR3 length is 13 residues. V gave up 3 bases and J gave up 5 bases; unmatched junction bases: 1. Germline values: CDR1 WSHSY, CDR2 SAAADI. The CDR3 region is CASSDRGYQPQHF. Written as DNA, the CDR3 is TGCGCCAGCAGTGACAGGGGGTATCAGCCCCAGCATTTT.

This clonotype was seen repeatedly, ten times or more. This chain uses TRBV6-5 with TRBJ2-5; 7 bases agree with TRBD1. CDR1 and CDR2 (germline): MNHEY, SVGAGI. The V and J ends lost 4 bases and 7 bases, in that order; junction bases with no gene match: 12. This CDR3 has 15 amino acids. The CDR3 sequence is CASSSSRTGRGTQYF. The CDR3 DNA sequence: TGTGCCAGCAGTTCTTCCCGGACAGGCCGAGGGACCCAGTACTTC.

This clonotype was counted only a few times. V gene TRBV29-1 combines with J gene TRBJ1-5, with D maybe TRBD1 (6 bases). Trimming took off 4 bases at V and 5 bases at J, with 12 bases between the two ends. The CDR3 runs 13 residues. Looked up from germline, CDR1 is SQVTM and CDR2 is ANQGSEA. The CDR3 DNA sequence: TGCAGCGTTGGCCGGGGGCGCGATCAGCCCCAGCATTTT. The encoded protein is CSVGRGRDQPQHF.

The V gene is TRBV29-1, the J gene TRBJ2-2; D gene ambiguous. Germline CDR1 reads SQVTM; CDR2 reads ANQGSEA. V dropped 3 bases and J dropped 2 bases, with 7 bases sitting between them. The CDR3 runs 13 residues. The CDR3 reads CSVDKGNTGELFF. The CDR3 DNA follows: TGCAGCGTTGACAAAGGCAACACCGGGGAGCTGTTTTTT.

The rearrangement uses TRBV19 and TRBJ2-3; 8 positions agree with TRBD1. CDR3 length: 13 amino acids. Germline V gives CDR1 LNHDA, CDR2 SQIVND (reference sequence). The ends lost 3 bases at V and 9 bases at J; junction bases unmatched: 5. In DNA, the CDR3 is TGTGCCAGTAGTATCGGACAGGGAATGACGCAGTATTTT. Translating gives CASSIGQGMTQYF.

This clonotype is a singleton in its sample. The chain recombines TRBV5-1 with TRBJ2-5, with D possibly matching TRBD1 (6 bases). The CDR3 has 15 residues. The V and J ends lost 2 bases and 0 bases respectively, with 11 bases between them. Germline assignment: CDR1 SGHRS and CDR2 YFSETQ. In nucleotides, the CDR3 is TGCGCCAGCAGCTTTGGGCAGGGGAACCAAGAGACCCAGTACTTC. It specifies CASSFGQGNQETQYF.

The chain links TRBV9 to TRBJ2-2; the match to TRBD1 covers 8 bases. V trimming: 0 bases; J trimming: 4 bases; junction bases outside the gene matches: 8. The CDR3 sequence is 17 residues long. CDR1 and CDR2 from the germline V gene are SGDLS and YYNGEE. The CDR3 loop is CASSVGQGAGSTGELFF. The CDR3 DNA sequence: TGTGCCAGCAGCGTAGGCCAGGGGGCGGGAAGCACCGGGGAGCTGTTTTTT.

This clonotype turned up a few times. J is TRBJ2-7 and V is TRBV5-6, with D hard to call. The CDR3 has 14 amino acids. Trimming removed 4 bases at V and 3 bases at J, with 14 bases between. Germline V gene sequence: CDR1 SGHDT, CDR2 YYEEEE. The CDR3 DNA is TGTGCCAGCAGCCCCATCGGGTTAGACTACGAGCAGTACTTC. It codes for CASSPIGLDYEQYF.

This clonotype occurred many times. The chain combines TRBV9 with TRBJ2-7; D not resolved. Trimming took 4 bases from V and 6 from J, leaving 14 bases between them. CDR3 size: 13 residues. The V gene's germline CDR1 is SGDLS and CDR2 YYNGEE. CDR3 protein: CASSLVLESEQYF. Written as DNA, the CDR3 is TGTGCCAGCAGCCTTGTTCTAGAGAGCGAGCAGTACTTC.

In its sample, this clonotype was seen a few times. V gene TRBV20-1 combines with J gene TRBJ2-3, with 10 bases aligning to TRBD2. The CDR3 totals 13 residues. Germline values: CDR1 DFQATT, CDR2 SNEGSKA (reference sequence). The J segment lost 8 bases and the V segment lost 6 bases, leaving 8 bases of the junction unmatched. CDR3 amino acids: CSAVLAGSSTQYF. The CDR3 DNA reads as TGCAGTGCGGTACTAGCGGGGTCCTCTACGCAGTATTTT.

This clonotype occurred many times. CDR3 protein: CASSLQGPGELFF. The CDR3, as DNA: TGTGCCAGCAGTCTACAGGGTCCCGGGGAGCTGTTTTTT. The chain employs TRBV12-3 or TRBV12-4 and TRBJ2-2; TRBD1 is a possible D gene (6 bases). CDR3 length: 13 residues. With 5 bases removed from V and 6 bases from J, the gap between germline ends came to 10 bases.

The chain recombines TRBV15 with TRBJ2-2; no firm D call. Trimming left V 0 bases short and J 9 bases short, with 8 bases between. This CDR3 is built from 13 residues. Germline V CDR1 and CDR2: LNHNV, YYDKDF (reference sequence). In nucleotides, the CDR3 is TGTGCCACCAGCAGAGATTTGGGTAGGGAGCTGTTTTTT. Translation: CATSRDLGRELFF.

This clonotype was observed many times. The chain recombines TRBV20-1 with TRBJ2-3; TRBD2 is a possible D gene (5 bases). Between the trimmed V and J ends, which lost 0 bases and 5 bases, there was a span of 15 bases. This CDR3 comprises 15 residues. Per the germline V gene, CDR1 is DFQATT and CDR2 is SNEGSKA (reference sequence). The CDR3 DNA sequence: TGCAGTGCTAGAGATCCCCGGACTGTTGTAGATACGCAGTATTTT. This translates into CSARDPRTVVDTQYF.

The chain links TRBV2 to TRBJ1-5; TRBD1 might be the D (5 bases). The V end lost 1 base, the J end lost 1 base, and 8 bases lay between the germline ends. Germline CDR1 SNHLY, CDR2 FYNNEI. CDR3 length: 15 amino acids. CDR3 sequence: CASSEGGGSNQPQHF. The CDR3 region has the DNA TGTGCCAGCAGTGAAGGGGGGGGAAGCAATCAGCCCCAGCATTTT.

Only a few counts were recorded for this clonotype. V and J are TRBV30 and TRBJ2-1, with 9 bases that match TRBD2. From germline, CDR1 is GTSNPN and CDR2 SVGIG (reference sequence). This CDR3 is built from 12 residues. The CDR3 sequence: CALAGVFNEQFF. CDR3 in DNA: TGTGCGTTAGCGGGAGTATTCAATGAGCAGTTCTTC. The entire variable domain, with the rest obtained from reference TRBV30 and TRBJ2-1, is as follows: SQTIHQWPATLVQPVGSPLSLECTVEGTSNPNLYWYRQAAGRGLQLLFYSVGIGQISSEVPQNLSASRPQDRQFILSSKKLLLSDSGFYLCALAGVFNEQFFGPGTRLTVL.

The chain uses TRBV25-1 and TRBJ1-5; tentative D call: TRBD1 (5 bases). V was clipped by 3 bases and J by 1 base, with 10 bases between them. Germline V gene data show CDR1 as MGHDK and CDR2 as SYGVNS. The CDR3 runs 15 residues. The CDR3 loop reads CASSEPGSSNQPQHF. The CDR3 nucleotides are TGTGCCAGCAGTGAGCCAGGGTCGAGCAATCAGCCCCAGCATTTT.